The present T cell receptor (beta chain) was sequenced within a study of T cell responses to AZD1222 COVID-19 vaccine. TCRdb's table, derived via immunoSEQ multiplex PCR, lists solely in-frame clones and lacks some. The table includes about 110,000 clones, over 85% detected once. This clone was seen only once. Germline CDR1 reads SGHTA; CDR2 reads FQGNSA. The CDR3 consists of 14 residues. V shed 3 bases and J 4 bases; nucleotides not matched to a gene: 4. This sequence originates from an adult in good health. The sample here was peripheral blood, taken on day 0 of MenACWY control vaccination. The J gene is TRBJ1-2, the V gene TRBV7-2, with 8 positions matching TRBD1. CDR3 in DNA: TGTGCCAGCAGCTTCCGGACAGGGATCTATGGCTACACCTTC. It yields the protein CASSFRTGIYGYTF.